Below are 24 T cell receptor beta chains sequenced from a single sample in a study of cytomegalovirus exposure and HLA in healthy donors. PCR was performed using 60 Vbeta and 13 Jbeta primers. Measured with immunoSEQ multiplex PCR; TCRdb has only the in-frame clones, and not every one. The sample records 150,000 to 250,000 clones, roughly 85% being singletons. Sequenced sample: PBMCs. The receptors originated from a woman between 45 and 65 years old in good health and CMV-seronegative.

The J gene is TRBJ1-6, the V gene TRBV5-1; perhaps TRBD1 as D (6 bases). From germline, CDR1 is SGHRS and CDR2 YFSETQ. CDR3 length: 16 amino acids. Trimming pared 4 bases from V and 5 bases from J, leaving 16 bases between. Here the CDR3 DNA reads TGCGCCAGCAGCCCCCGCGGGGGGCGAAATAATTCACCCCTCCACTTT. Amino acid sequence: CASSPRGGRNNSPLHF.

This chain links TRBV4-3 with TRBJ1-1; D remains unclear. The V end lost 1 base, the J end lost 1 base, and 10 bases lay between the germline ends. This CDR3 region has 15 residues. Germline V CDR1 and CDR2: LGHNA, YSLEER. CDR3 nucleotide sequence: TGCGCCAGCAGCCAAGTTCGGTTTTCGAACACTGAAGCTTTCTTT. Translation gives CASSQVRFSNTEAFF.

This clone was seen a single time. This chain uses TRBV9 with TRBJ1-2, with D possibly being TRBD1 (5 bases). This CDR3 region has 12 residues. Germline-derived CDR1 and CDR2 are SGDLS and YYNGEE. Trimming pared 4 bases from V and 6 bases from J, leaving 10 bases between. Here the CDR3 DNA reads TGTGCCAGCAGCCCCGGGGGAGATGGCTACACCTTC. It encodes CASSPGGDGYTF.

This chain joins TRBV19 and TRBJ1-5; 7 bases are a match to TRBD1. With 5 bases clipped from V and 2 bases from J, the junction kept 12 bases outside the gene matches. The CDR3 has 17 residues. Per germline, CDR1 LNHDA and CDR2 SQIVND (reference sequence). CDR3 DNA: TGTGCCAGTAGTGGATCCCTAACAGGGGCGGGCAATCAGCCCCAGCATTTT. Translation: CASSGSLTGAGNQPQHF. Full variable domain (missing parts from reference TRBV19 and TRBJ1-5): DGGITQSPKYLFRKEGQNVTLSCEQNLNHDAMYWYRQDPGQGLRLIYYSQIVNDFQKGDIAEGYSVSREKKESFPLTVTSAQKNPTAFYLCASSGSLTGAGNQPQHFGDGTRLSIL.

The chain is built from TRBV15 and TRBJ2-5; the D is unclear. Germline loops: CDR1 LNHNV, CDR2 YYDKDF (reference sequence). V dropped 0 bases and J dropped 0 bases, with 5 bases sitting between them. This CDR3 contains 14 residues. DNA of the CDR3: TGTGCCACCAGCAGAGACAGAAACCAAGAGACCCAGTACTTC. It is translated as CATSRDRNQETQYF.

Remarks on this clone: At the DNA level, this CDR3 is encoded by other sequences in the same sample as well. V gene TRBV6-1 combines with J gene TRBJ1-2, with unresolved D. Germline V lookup: CDR1 MNHNS, CDR2 SASEGT. V was trimmed by 4 bases and J by 4 bases, leaving 16 bases between them. The CDR3 sequence is 15 residues long. CDR3 nucleotide sequence: TGTGCCAGCAGTGTGGATAGTGGAGGGTTCTATGGCTACACCTTC. This sequence encodes CASSVDSGGFYGYTF.

The chain recombines TRBV27 with TRBJ2-3; D possibly corresponds to TRBD2 (5 bases). The CDR3 is 15 residues long. V gave up 3 bases and J gave up 6 bases, with 16 bases separating them. Germline V gene data show CDR1 as MNHEY and CDR2 as SMNVEV (reference sequence). Here the CDR3 DNA reads TGTGCCAGCAGTTTCGCGGGCCCGGGATTGGATACGCAGTATTTT. This codes for CASSFAGPGLDTQYF.

This chain uses TRBV2 with TRBJ2-2; perhaps TRBD1 as D (6 bases). Trimming shortened V by 7 bases and J by 5 bases, and 11 bases separated the two germline ends. The germline V gene has CDR1 SNHLY and CDR2 FYNNEI. The CDR3 has 13 residues. This CDR3 reads CASKFQGTGELFF. CDR3 coding DNA: TGTGCCAGCAAATTTCAGGGGACCGGGGAGCTGTTTTTT.

The rearrangement uses TRBV28 and TRBJ2-3, with D tentatively TRBD1 (5 bases). The CDR3 runs 14 residues. V dropped 8 bases and J dropped 2 bases, with 14 bases sitting between them. Germline assignment: CDR1 MDHEN and CDR2 SYDVKM. The CDR3 region has the DNA TGTGCCAGCGCCCGAAGTGGGGCCACAGATACGCAGTATTTT. The encoded protein is CASARSGATDTQYF.

In this sample, this clone turned up a few times. The rearrangement links TRBV18 to TRBJ2-7; 12 bases align to TRBD2. V lost 6 bases, J lost 0 bases, and 6 bases stayed unmatched. Germline assignment: CDR1 KGHSH and CDR2 LQKENI. This CDR3 comprises 16 residues. This chain's CDR3 is CASSPMTSGSSYEQYF. In DNA, the CDR3 is TGTGCCAGCTCGCCAATGACTAGCGGGAGCTCCTACGAGCAGTACTTC. The complete variable domain, with remaining parts taken from reference TRBV18 and TRBJ2-7, reads NAGVMQNPRHLVRRRGQEARLRCSPMKGHSHVYWYRQLPEEGLKFMVYLQKENIIDESGMPKERFSAEFPKEGPSILRIQQVVRGDSAAYFCASSPMTSGSSYEQYFGPGTRLTVT.

This sequence joins TRBV5-1 and TRBJ2-1; D may be TRBD1 (6 bases). This CDR3 contains 14 residues. Per the germline V gene, CDR1 is SGHRS and CDR2 is YFSETQ. V was cut by 2 bases and J by 7 bases, with 13 bases left in between. DNA of the CDR3: TGCGCCAGCAGCTTCCTACAGGGCTTGAATGAGCAGTTCTTC. Its protein is CASSFLQGLNEQFF.

The rearrangement uses TRBV28 and TRBJ1-5, with TRBD1 as a possible D gene (5 bases). In germline, CDR1 is MDHEN, CDR2 SYDVKM. CDR3 length: 16 residues. Trimming pared 0 bases from V and 6 bases from J, leaving 15 bases between. Here the CDR3 DNA reads TGTGCCAGCAGTTTATGGTCAGGGCCCGGGAGTCAGCCCCAGCATTTT. Translation: CASSLWSGPGSQPQHF. The full variable domain, with the rest looked up from reference TRBV28 and TRBJ1-5, is DVKVTQSSRYLVKRTGEKVFLECVQDMDHENMFWYRQDPGLGLRLIYFSYDVKMKEKGDIPEGYSVSREKKERFSLILESASTNQTSMYLCASSLWSGPGSQPQHFGDGTRLSIL.

The chain carries TRBV14 and TRBJ2-7; D call uncertain. This CDR3 contains 15 residues. V was trimmed by 4 bases and J by 3 bases, leaving 16 bases between them. CDR1 is SGHDN, CDR2 FVKESK, per germline. The CDR3 sequence is CASSPDLPRYYEQYF. The CDR3 nucleotides read TGTGCCAGCAGCCCTGATCTCCCTAGATACTACGAGCAGTACTTC.

The rearrangement links TRBV2 to TRBJ2-5; 8 nucleotides line up with TRBD1. The CDR3 loop spans 13 amino acids. The germline V gene encodes CDR1 SNHLY and CDR2 FYNNEI. With 6 bases clipped from V and 5 bases from J, the junction kept 5 bases outside the gene matches. In DNA, the CDR3 is TGTGCCAGCAGACAGGGGGTCGGGGAGACCCAGTACTTC. It translates to CASRQGVGETQYF.

The chain uses TRBV10-1 and TRBJ2-1, with a possible D match to TRBD1 (5 bases). CDR1 and CDR2 from the germline V gene are WNHNN and SYGVQD (reference sequence). The length of the CDR3 is 14 residues. The V gene lost 4 bases and the J gene lost 7 bases, with 14 bases spanning the gap. The CDR3 DNA sequence: TGCGCCAGCAGTGGGTGGACACAGCTAAATGAGCAGTTCTTC. Its translation: CASSGWTQLNEQFF.

V is TRBV6-5 and J is TRBJ1-1, with a possible D match to TRBD1 (5 bases). Deletions cut 3 bases from V and 1 base from J, with 12 bases between. Germline assignment: CDR1 MNHEY and CDR2 SVGAGI. CDR3 length equals 15 residues. The CDR3 nucleotides read TGTGCCAGCAGTTATTCCTGGCAGGGGAACACTGAAGCTTTCTTT. Amino acids: CASSYSWQGNTEAFF.

This chain joins TRBV27 and TRBJ2-2; no clear D gene. V shed 5 bases and J shed 8 bases, with 12 bases lying between them. CDR3 length equals 13 residues. CDR1 and CDR2 (germline): MNHEY, SMNVEV (reference sequence). The CDR3, as DNA: TGTGCCAGCAGTCCCTCGTACGGGGGGGAGCTGTTTTTT. This encodes CASSPSYGGELFF.

The chain links TRBV11-2 to TRBJ1-2; perhaps TRBD1 as D (6 bases). CDR1 is SGHAT and CDR2 is FQNNGV in the germline V gene. The CDR3 runs 15 residues. V dropped 5 bases and J dropped 0 bases, with 13 bases sitting between them. The CDR3 region is CASSIAGTSNYGYTF. The CDR3 nucleotides read TGTGCCAGCAGCATCGCCGGGACATCTAACTATGGCTACACCTTC. Full variable domain (outside the CDR3, taken from reference TRBV11-2 and TRBJ1-2): EAGVAQSPRYKIIEKRQSVAFWCNPISGHATLYWYQQILGQGPKLLIQFQNNGVVDDSQLPKDRFSAERLKGVDSTLKIQPAKLEDSAVYLCASSIAGTSNYGYTFGSGTRLTVV.

This clone showed up just a few times. This rearrangement joins TRBV27 to TRBJ1-1; no reliable D call. The CDR3 is 13 amino acids. Trimming shortened V by 3 bases and J by 0 bases, and 5 bases separated the two germline ends. The V gene's germline CDR1 is MNHEY and CDR2 SMNVEV (reference sequence). The CDR3 spells CASSFSVNTEAFF. DNA for the CDR3: TGTGCCAGCAGTTTCTCAGTGAACACTGAAGCTTTCTTT.

The rearrangement links TRBV2 to TRBJ2-4; D might be TRBD1 (6 bases). CDR1 is SNHLY, CDR2 FYNNEI, per germline. This CDR3 spans 14 amino acids. Trimming took off 4 bases at V and 4 bases at J, with 11 bases between the two ends. CDR3 nucleotides: TGTGCCAGCAGTGTCCGGACAGCAAAAAACATTCAGTACTTC. Amino acids: CASSVRTAKNIQYF.

Remarks on this clone: At the DNA level, this CDR3 is encoded by other sequences in the same sample as well. The chain couples TRBV5-1 to TRBJ2-7, with 9 bases identical to TRBD1. Germline V lookup: CDR1 SGHRS, CDR2 YFSETQ. Trimming cost V 5 bases and J 4 bases; bases outside gene matches: 7. The CDR3 loop spans 14 amino acids. The CDR3 loop reads CASSLQGARYEQYF. CDR3 coding DNA: TGCGCCAGCAGTTTACAGGGGGCGCGTTACGAGCAGTACTTC. The full variable domain, its missing parts supplied by reference TRBV5-1 and TRBJ2-7, is KAGVTQTPRYLIKTRGQQVTLSCSPISGHRSVSWYQQTPGQGLQFLFEYFSETQRNKGNFPGRFSGRQFSNSRSEMNVSTLELGDSALYLCASSLQGARYEQYFGPGTRLTVT.

The chain joins TRBV19 to TRBJ2-2; D may be TRBD2 (5 bases). The CDR3 covers 15 residues. CDR1 and CDR2 from the germline V gene are LNHDA and SQIVND (reference sequence). V lost 6 bases, J lost 0 bases, and 11 bases lay in between. This CDR3 reads CASRPGSANTGELFF. Written as DNA, the CDR3 is TGTGCCAGTAGACCGGGTAGCGCGAACACCGGGGAGCTGTTTTTT.

This sequence joins TRBV30 and TRBJ2-5; D gene unclear. Per germline, CDR1 GTSNPN and CDR2 SVGIG (reference sequence). CDR3 size: 13 residues. V lost 2 bases, J lost 0 bases, and 7 bases lay in between. Here the CDR3 reads CAWSPPNQETQYF. The CDR3, as DNA: TGTGCCTGGAGTCCACCTAACCAAGAGACCCAGTACTTC.

V gene TRBV19 combines with J gene TRBJ1-1; D is uncertain. The CDR3 loop spans 14 amino acids. Trimming cost V 1 base and J 10 bases, with 16 bases left between them. Germline V gives CDR1 LNHDA, CDR2 SQIVND (reference sequence). The CDR3 is CASSIVARADGAFF. The CDR3 nucleotides are TGTGCCAGTAGTATAGTGGCCAGAGCGGATGGAGCTTTCTTT.